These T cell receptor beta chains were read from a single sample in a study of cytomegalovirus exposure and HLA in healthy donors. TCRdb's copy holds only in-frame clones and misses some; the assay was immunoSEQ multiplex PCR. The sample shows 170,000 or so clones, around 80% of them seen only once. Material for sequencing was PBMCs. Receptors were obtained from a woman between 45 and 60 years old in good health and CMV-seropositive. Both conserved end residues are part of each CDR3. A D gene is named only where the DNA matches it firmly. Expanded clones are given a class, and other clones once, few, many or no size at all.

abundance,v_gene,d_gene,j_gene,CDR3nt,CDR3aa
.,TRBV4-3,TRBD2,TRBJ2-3,TGCGCCAGCAGCCAAGTGTCCTTACGGGAGGGCCGTACAGATACGCAGTATTTT,CASSQVSLREGRTDTQYF
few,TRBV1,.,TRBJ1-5,TGCACCAGCAGCCAAAACGCAGGGGGTGCAAATGACTCTAACAATCAGCCCCAGCATTTT,CTSSQNAGGANDSNNQPQHF
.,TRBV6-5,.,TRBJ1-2,TGTGCCAGCAGCTCCGGGACAACAGGGAACTATGGCTACACCTTC,CASSSGTTGNYGYTF
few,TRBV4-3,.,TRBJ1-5,TGCGCCAGCAGCCAAGAGTGGCCAGGGAATCAGCCCCAGCATTTT,CASSQEWPGNQPQHF
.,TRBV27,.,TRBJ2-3,TGTGCCAGCAGTTTCCGGACAGATACGCAGTATTTT,CASSFRTDTQYF
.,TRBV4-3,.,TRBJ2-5,TGCGCCAGCAGCCAAGGAAGGGGCAGGGACCAAGAGACCCAGTACTTC,CASSQGRGRDQETQYF
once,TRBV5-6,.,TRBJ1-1,TGTGCCAGCAGCCCCCTCGGGGGGACCAGTTATGAAGCTTTCTTT,CASSPLGGTSYEAFF
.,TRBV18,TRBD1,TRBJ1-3,TGTGCCAGCTCCCCTGGGACAGCCATTGGAAACACCATATATTTT,CASSPGTAIGNTIYF
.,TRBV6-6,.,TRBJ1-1,TGTGCCAGCAGCCCCGGGAACACTGAAGCTTTCTTT,CASSPGNTEAFF
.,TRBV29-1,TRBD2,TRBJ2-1,TGCAGCGTAGAGGGAATAGCGGGGGGTGAGCAGTTCTTC,CSVEGIAGGEQFF
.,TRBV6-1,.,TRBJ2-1,TGTGCCAGCATATCCCAAGCCCTTAACAATGAGCAGTTCTTC,CASISQALNNEQFF
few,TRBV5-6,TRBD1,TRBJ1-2,TGTGCCAGCAGCCAAGGGGACAGGTACTATGGCTACACCTTC,CASSQGDRYYGYTF
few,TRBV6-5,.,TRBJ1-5,TGTGCCAGCAGTTGGGGCAGGGGATTTGATCAGCCCCAGCATTTT,CASSWGRGFDQPQHF
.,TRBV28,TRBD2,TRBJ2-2,TGTGCCAGCACTCGGACTAGCGGATTAACCGGGGAGCTGTTTTTT,CASTRTSGLTGELFF
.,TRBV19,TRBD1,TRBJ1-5,TGTGCCAGTAAGGACAGGGGGCGTGAAAGCAATCAGCCCCAGCATTTT,CASKDRGRESNQPQHF
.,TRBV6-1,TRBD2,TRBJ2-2,TGTGCCACTCGACGTCGGGGGGATCCCGGGGAGCTGTTTTTT,CATRRRGDPGELFF
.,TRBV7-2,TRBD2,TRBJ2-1,TGTGCCAGCAGCCCGAACTGGGGTAGCGGGGTTTGTAATGAGCAGTTCTTC,CASSPNWGSGVCNEQFF
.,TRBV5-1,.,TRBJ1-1,TGCGCCAGCAGCTTGATGGGGCCTTTGATGAACACTGAAGCTTTCTTT,CASSLMGPLMNTEAFF
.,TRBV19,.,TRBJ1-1,TGTGCCACCACGAGTACTCCGAACACTGAAGCTTTCTTT,CATTSTPNTEAFF
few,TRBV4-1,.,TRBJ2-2,TGCGCCAGCAGCCAAGTAGAGAGACACGGGGAGCTGTTTTTT,CASSQVERHGELFF
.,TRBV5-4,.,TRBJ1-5,TGTGCCAGCAGCTTTGGGGGCCGACAGCCCCAGCATTTT,CASSFGGRQPQHF
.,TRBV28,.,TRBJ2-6,TGTGCCAGCAGTTTCTCGGACAGCTCTGGGGCCAACGGCCTGACTTTC,CASSFSDSSGANGLTF
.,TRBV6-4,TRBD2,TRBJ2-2,TGTGCCAGCAGTGACTCGGGTGGACTAGCGGGAAACACCGGGGAGCTGTTTTTT,CASSDSGGLAGNTGELFF
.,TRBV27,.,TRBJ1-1,TGTGCCAGCATCCCTAGGGGAGGAACTGAAGCTTTCTTT,CASIPRGGTEAFF
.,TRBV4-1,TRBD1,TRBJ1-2,TGCGCCAGCAGCCAAGGGACAGGGGTCTGGGATGGCTACACCTTC,CASSQGTGVWDGYTF
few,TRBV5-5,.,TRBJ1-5,TGTGCCAGCAGCTTGCAGCCCCAGGGAATAGGCAATCAGCCCCAGCATTTT,CASSLQPQGIGNQPQHF
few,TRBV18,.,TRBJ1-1,TGTGCCAGCTCACCAATTACGGGGACTGAAGCTTTCTTT,CASSPITGTEAFF
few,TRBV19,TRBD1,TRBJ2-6,TGTGCCAGTAGGCCGGGACAGGGGGCCCGGGGGGCCAACGGCCTGACTTTC,CASRPGQGARGANGLTF
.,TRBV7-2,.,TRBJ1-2,TGTGCCAGCGGAGCAGCTTTCTATGGCTACACCTTC,CASGAAFYGYTF
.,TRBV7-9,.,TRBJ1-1,TGTTCCAGCAGCTTAGAGGGGAAAGCTTTCTTT,CSSSLEGKAFF
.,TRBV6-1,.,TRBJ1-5,TGTGCCAGCAGTGACCCCGGCAGGGGAGCCCTTAATAGCAATCAGCCCCAGCATTTT,CASSDPGRGALNSNQPQHF
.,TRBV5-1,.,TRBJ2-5,TGCGCCAGCAGCTTGGGTTTGGGCAGGGACACGGAGACCCAGTACTTC,CASSLGLGRDTETQYF
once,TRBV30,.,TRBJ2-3,TGTGCCTGGAGTGAACTAGATACGCAGTATTTT,CAWSELDTQYF
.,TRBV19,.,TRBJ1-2,TGTGCCAGTAGTATCCCCGGCTATGGCTACACCTTC,CASSIPGYGYTF
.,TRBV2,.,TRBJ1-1,TGTGCCAGCAGTTTTGCCCAATCTAGCACTGAAGCTTTCTTT,CASSFAQSSTEAFF
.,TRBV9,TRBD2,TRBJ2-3,TGTGCCAGCAGCGCCGTGGGCGGGAGAATTTTGACAGATACGCAGTATTTT,CASSAVGGRILTDTQYF
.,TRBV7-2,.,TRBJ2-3,TGTCCAGAGGGCGGGAGCACAGATACGCAGTATTTT,CPEGGSTDTQYF
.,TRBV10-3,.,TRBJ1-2,TGTGCCATCAGTGAGTCGGGCTTGGGCTATGGCTACACCTTC,CAISESGLGYGYTF
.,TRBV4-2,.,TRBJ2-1,TGTGCCAGCAGCCAAGACCCAGGGACCTACAATGAGCAGTTCTTC,CASSQDPGTYNEQFF
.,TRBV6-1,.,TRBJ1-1,TGTGCCAGCAGTCCTACAGGGAACACTGAAGCTTTCTTT,CASSPTGNTEAFF
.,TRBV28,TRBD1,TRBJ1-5,TGTGCCAGCAGCTCCGACAGGGAGAATCAGCCCCAGCATTTT,CASSSDRENQPQHF
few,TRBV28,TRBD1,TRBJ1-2,TGTGCCAGCCAAGAGACAGGGGCCTATGGCTACACCTTC,CASQETGAYGYTF